This TCR beta chain originates from a study of CD8+ T cells in alopecia areata. Separation by sorting yielded CD4+ and CD8+ T cells from PBMCs. This clone was counted only a few times. The antigen remains unidentified. Broader study findings: For lesional scalp, especially alopecia totalis/universalis, clonality was higher than in normal scalp. TCRs were shared less clearly across patients than in mice, possibly for HLA-related reasons. Scalp repertoires also include resident alphabeta T cells from normal skin.

The authors extracted RNA and reverse transcribed it into cDNA as the sequencing template. Sequenced by immunoSEQ multiplex PCR; TCRdb stores in-frame clones only, minus some. Of roughly 200,000 clones in the sample, approximately 60% were seen once. This CDR3 comprises 14 residues. CDR1 is MNHEY and CDR2 is SMNVEV in the germline V gene (reference sequence). The V and J ends lost 8 bases and 7 bases, in that order; junction bases with no gene match: 10. Sequenced: CD8+ T cells sorted from blood. V and J are TRBV27 and TRBJ1-5; TRBD1 aligns across 8 bases. This clonotype was sampled from a human donor in good health. CDR3 loop: CASARTGNHQPQHF. The CDR3 nucleotides read TGTGCCAGCGCCCGGACAGGGAATCACCAGCCCCAGCATTTT.